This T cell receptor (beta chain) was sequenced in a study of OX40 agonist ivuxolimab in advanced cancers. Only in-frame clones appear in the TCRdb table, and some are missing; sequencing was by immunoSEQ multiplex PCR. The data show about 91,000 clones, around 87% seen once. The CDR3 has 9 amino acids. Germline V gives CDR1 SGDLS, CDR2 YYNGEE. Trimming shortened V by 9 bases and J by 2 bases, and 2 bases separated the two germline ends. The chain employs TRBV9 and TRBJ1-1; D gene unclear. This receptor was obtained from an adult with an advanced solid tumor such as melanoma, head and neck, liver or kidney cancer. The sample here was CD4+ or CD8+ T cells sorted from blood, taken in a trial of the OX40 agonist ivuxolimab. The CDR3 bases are TGTGCCATTAACACTGAAGCTTTCTTT. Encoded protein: CAINTEAFF.